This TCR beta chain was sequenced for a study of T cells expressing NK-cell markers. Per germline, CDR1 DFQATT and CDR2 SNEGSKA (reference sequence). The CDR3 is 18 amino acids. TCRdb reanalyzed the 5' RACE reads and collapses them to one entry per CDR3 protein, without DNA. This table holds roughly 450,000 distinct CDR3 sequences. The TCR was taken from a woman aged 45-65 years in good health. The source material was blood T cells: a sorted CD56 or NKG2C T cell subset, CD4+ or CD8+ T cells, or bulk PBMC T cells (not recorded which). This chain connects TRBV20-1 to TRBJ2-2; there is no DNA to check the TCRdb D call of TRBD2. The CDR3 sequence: CSAYSGTSGSGFTGELFF.